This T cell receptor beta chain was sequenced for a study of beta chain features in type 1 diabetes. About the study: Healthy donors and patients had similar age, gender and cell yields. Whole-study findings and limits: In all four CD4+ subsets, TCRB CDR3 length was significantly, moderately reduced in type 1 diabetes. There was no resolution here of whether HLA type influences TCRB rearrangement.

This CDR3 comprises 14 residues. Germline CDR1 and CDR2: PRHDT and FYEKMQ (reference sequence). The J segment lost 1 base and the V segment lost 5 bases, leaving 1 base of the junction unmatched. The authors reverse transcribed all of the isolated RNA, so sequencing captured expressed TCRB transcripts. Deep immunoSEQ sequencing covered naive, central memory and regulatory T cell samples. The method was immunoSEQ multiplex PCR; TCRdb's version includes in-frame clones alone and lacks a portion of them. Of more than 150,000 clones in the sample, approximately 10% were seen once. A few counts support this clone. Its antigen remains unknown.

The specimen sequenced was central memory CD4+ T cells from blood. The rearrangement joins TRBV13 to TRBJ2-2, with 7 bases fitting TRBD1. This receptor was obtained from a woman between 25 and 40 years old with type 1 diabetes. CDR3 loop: CASSRTGNTGELFF. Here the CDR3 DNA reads TGTGCCAGCAGCCGGACAGGGAACACCGGGGAGCTGTTTTTT.